These 4 T cell receptor beta chains were sequenced from one sample in a study of OX40 agonist ivuxolimab in advanced cancers. Here immunoSEQ multiplex PCR was the method, and the copy in TCRdb shows in-frame clones only, minus some. The sample has tens of thousands of clones, about 91% seen once. Sample: CD4+ or CD8+ T cells sorted from blood, taken in a trial of the OX40 agonist ivuxolimab. The receptor set was obtained from an adult with an advanced solid tumor such as melanoma, head and neck, liver or kidney cancer.

The rearrangement joins TRBV5-6 to TRBJ2-7; D uncertain. Germline V gene data show CDR1 as SGHDT and CDR2 as YYEEEE. Trimming pared 5 bases from V and 2 bases from J, leaving 14 bases between. This CDR3 spans 14 amino acids. The CDR3 region is CASSGEAGAYEQYV. CDR3 nucleotide sequence: TGTGCCAGCAGTGGAGAGGCAGGAGCCTACGAGCAGTACGTC.

The chain links TRBV5-6 to TRBJ2-7, with 7 bases matching TRBD1. Germline CDR1 SGHDT, CDR2 YYEEEE. The junction had 1 base not matched to a gene; V was cut back by 0 bases and J by 1 base. The CDR3 length is 14 residues. This CDR3 is CASSLAGGSYEQYF. The CDR3 DNA follows: TGTGCCAGCAGCTTGGCAGGGGGTTCCTACGAGCAGTACTTC.

The rearrangement joins TRBV13 to TRBJ1-1; D ambiguous. CDR3 size: 14 residues. Trimming removed 3 bases from V and 0 bases from J, with 8 bases in between. Germline V gives CDR1 PRHDT, CDR2 FYEKMQ (reference sequence). The DNA for the CDR3 is TGTGCCAGCAGCTTGGGAGGGATGAACACTGAAGCTTTCTTT. Translating it yields CASSLGGMNTEAFF.

This sequence joins TRBV7-9 and TRBJ1-4; TRBD1 agrees at 7 bases. V gave up 2 bases and J gave up 6 bases; unmatched junction bases: 9. CDR1 and CDR2 (germline): SEHNR, FQNEAQ (reference sequence). This CDR3 has 16 residues. For the CDR3, the DNA is TGTGCCAGCAGCTTACCCCAGGGGGAAACGTATGAAAAACTGTTTTTT. Translated, it gives CASSLPQGETYEKLFF.